This T cell receptor beta chain was profiled in a study of shared T cell receptors in the human thymus. The protocol was immunoSEQ multiplex PCR, while the TCRdb copy is restricted to in-frame clones and leaves out a portion. The table records 600,000 or so clones, approximately 89% of them present only once. The CDR3 runs 17 residues. CDR1 SGHRS and CDR2 YFSETQ come from the germline V gene. V lost 4 bases to trimming and J lost 0 bases; unmatched junction nucleotides: 4. A further study also used this sample, focusing on human thymus T cells. That report adds: Resections were taken during corrective heart surgery, and the thymus tissue came from these. V and J genes seemed to be used with bias in thymic and blood repertoires.

The chain combines TRBV5-1 with TRBJ2-2, with 12 bases matching TRBD2. The sequence was obtained from a boy under three years old with a congenital heart defect. The specimen was thymocytes. This CDR3 is CASSPGLAGSNTGELFF. The CDR3 coding sequence is TGCGCCAGCAGCCCAGGACTAGCGGGATCGAACACCGGGGAGCTGTTTTTT.